This T cell receptor (beta chain) was sequenced during a study of graft-versus-host responses after intestinal transplantation. Study background: Each of the recipients got a multivisceral, liver-intestinal, or isolated intestinal transplant. Every recipient had anti-thymocyte globulin induction and 2 to 4 years of tacrolimus plus steroids.

Unmatched junction bases numbered 11, after V lost 4 bases and J lost 6 bases. This CDR3 has 16 amino acids. Germline CDR1 MNHEY, CDR2 SMNVEV (reference sequence). Notes on the study in general: An association linked early post-transplant HvG declines with peak circulating GvH clone levels. GvH clones were identified in recipient marrow, with some first appearing in ileum or blood.

TCRdb's copy holds only in-frame clones and misses some; the assay was immunoSEQ multiplex PCR. Counted here are about 78,000 clones, 85% to 90% occurring once; the ten biggest clones make up less than 4.5%. As for this clone: Its antigen remains unidentified.

The sample consisted of unstimulated CD8+ T cells sorted from spleen or lymph node cells, taken before transplant. The source of this sequence is a human donor who was the organ donor for an intestinal transplant. The chain recombines TRBV27 with TRBJ2-5; 10 positions match TRBD2. The DNA for the CDR3 is TGTGCCAGCAGTTCCTTTCAAGCGGGGGGGCCGAAGACCCAGTACTTC. Protein product: CASSSFQAGGPKTQYF.